This T cell receptor (beta chain) was retrieved from a study of T cell repertoires in cytomegalovirus infection. The study's findings and limits: Totalled public TCR beta family frequency picked out people who carried CMV plus the relevant HLA.

The germline V gene encodes CDR1 LNHDA and CDR2 SQIVND (reference sequence). V lost 1 base to trimming and J lost 0 bases; unmatched junction nucleotides: 8. The CDR3 runs to 17 residues. TCRdb analysed the reads with MiXCR anew, one entry per CDR3 protein. There are 150,000 to 200,000 distinct CDR3 sequences in the sample; around 20% occur only once, and less than 3% lies in the top ten. This clonotype was counted only a few times. Its matching antigen is unknown. Sequencing used PBMCs. This sequence was found in a human donor in good health (CMV status not recorded). Some clones in this sample may be carry-over from other donors' samples. This chain links TRBV19 with TRBJ1-1, with 7 bases lining up with TRBD1. The CDR3 reads CASSIARQGLMNTEAFF. Written as DNA, the CDR3 is TGTGCCAGTAGTATAGCGCGACAGGGTCTCATGAACACTGAAGCTTTCTTT. Full variable domain (rest looked up from reference TRBV19 and TRBJ1-1): DGGITQSPKYLFRKEGQNVTLSCEQNLNHDAMYWYRQDPGQGLRLIYYSQIVNDFQKGDIAEGYSVSREKKESFPLTVTSAQKNPTAFYLCASSIARQGLMNTEAFFGQGTRLTVV.